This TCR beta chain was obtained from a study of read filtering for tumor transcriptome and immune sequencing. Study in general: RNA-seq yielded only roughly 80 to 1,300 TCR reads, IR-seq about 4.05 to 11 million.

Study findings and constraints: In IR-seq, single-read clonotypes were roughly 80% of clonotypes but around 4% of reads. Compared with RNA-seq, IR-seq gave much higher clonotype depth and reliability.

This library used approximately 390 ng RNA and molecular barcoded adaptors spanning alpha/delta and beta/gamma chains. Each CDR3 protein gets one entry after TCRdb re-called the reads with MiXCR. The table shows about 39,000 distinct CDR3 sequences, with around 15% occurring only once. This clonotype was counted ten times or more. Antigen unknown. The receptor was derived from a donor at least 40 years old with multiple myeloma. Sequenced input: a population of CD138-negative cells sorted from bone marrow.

The CDR3 DNA reads as TGTGCCAGCCCGGCGGGACAGGGGTTTTTAGATAACGCTGAAGCTTTCTTT. It specifies CASPAGQGFLDNAEAFF. This rearrangement joins TRBV7-9 to TRBJ1-1; 10 bases match TRBD1. The CDR3 is 17 amino acids. Germline assignment: CDR1 SEHNR and CDR2 FQNEAQ (reference sequence). V was clipped by 8 bases and J by 6 bases; unmatched bases: 18.